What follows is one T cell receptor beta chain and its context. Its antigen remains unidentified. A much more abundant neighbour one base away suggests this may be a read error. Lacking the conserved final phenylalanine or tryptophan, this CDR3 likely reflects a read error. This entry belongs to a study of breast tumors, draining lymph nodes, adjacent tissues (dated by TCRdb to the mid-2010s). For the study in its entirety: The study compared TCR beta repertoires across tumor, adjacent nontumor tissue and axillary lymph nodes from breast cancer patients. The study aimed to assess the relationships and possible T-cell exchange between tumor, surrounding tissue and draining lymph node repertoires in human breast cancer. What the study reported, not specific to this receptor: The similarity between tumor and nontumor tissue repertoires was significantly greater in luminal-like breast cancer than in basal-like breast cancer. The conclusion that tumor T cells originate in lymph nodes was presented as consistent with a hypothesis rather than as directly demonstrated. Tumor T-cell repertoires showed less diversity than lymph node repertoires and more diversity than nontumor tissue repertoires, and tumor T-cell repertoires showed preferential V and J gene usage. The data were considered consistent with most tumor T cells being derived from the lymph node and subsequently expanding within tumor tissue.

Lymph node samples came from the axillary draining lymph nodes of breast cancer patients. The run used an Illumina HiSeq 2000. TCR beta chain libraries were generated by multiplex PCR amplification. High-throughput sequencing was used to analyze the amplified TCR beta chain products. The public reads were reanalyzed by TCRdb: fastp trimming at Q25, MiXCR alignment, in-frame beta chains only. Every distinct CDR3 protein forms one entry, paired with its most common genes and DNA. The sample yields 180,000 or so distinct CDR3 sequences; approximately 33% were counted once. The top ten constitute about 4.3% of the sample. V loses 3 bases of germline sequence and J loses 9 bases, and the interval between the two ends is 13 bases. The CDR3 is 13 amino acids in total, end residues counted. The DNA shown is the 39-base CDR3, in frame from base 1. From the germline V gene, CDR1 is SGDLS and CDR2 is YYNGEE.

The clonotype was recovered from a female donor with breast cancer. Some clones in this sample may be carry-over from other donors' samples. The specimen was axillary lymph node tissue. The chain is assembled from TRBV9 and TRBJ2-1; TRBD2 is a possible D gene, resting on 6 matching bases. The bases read TGTGCCAGCAGCGCCGGGGGTGCCAGTGAGCAGTTCTCC. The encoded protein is CASSAGGASEQFS.